The next 2 T cell receptor beta chains were all read from a single sample in a study of T cell repertoires in cytomegalovirus infection. TCRdb re-called the reads with MiXCR, one entry per CDR3 protein. The data contain about 330,000 distinct CDR3 sequences, around a tenth of them seen just once; the ten biggest clones take up 3.5% to 4.5%. Sequences were obtained from PBMCs. These receptors were obtained from a human donor in good health (CMV status not recorded). Some clones in this sample may be carry-over from other donors' samples.

This clonotype was seen ten or more times. The chain combines TRBV28 with TRBJ2-7, with 7 bases that match TRBD1. After removal of 5 bases from V and 1 base from J, the junction contained 8 bases not matched to a gene. From germline, CDR1 is MDHEN and CDR2 SYDVKM. This CDR3 region has 15 residues. CDR3 sequence: CASSPGTATSYEQYF. The CDR3 DNA is TGTGCCAGCAGTCCCGGGACAGCGACTTCCTACGAGCAGTACTTC.

This clonotype was observed a handful of times. This chain uses TRBV7-8 with TRBJ1-5; unclear D gene. Per germline, CDR1 SGHVS and CDR2 FQNEAQ. Trimming removed 8 bases at V and 5 bases at J, with 13 bases between. The CDR3 consists of 13 residues. The CDR3 region is CASRVRFDQPQHF. Written as DNA, the CDR3 is TGTGCCAGCCGGGTAAGGTTCGATCAGCCCCAGCATTTT.